This is a list of T cell receptor beta chains from one sample in a study of cytomegalovirus exposure and HLA in healthy donors. Clones were read by immunoSEQ multiplex PCR, and TCRdb kept only the in-frame ones, dropping some. Of 110,000 to 150,000 clones listed, about 75% are singletons. The sequenced material came from PBMCs. The receptor source for this set is a woman under 40 in good health and CMV-seronegative. CDR3s include the opening cysteine and the closing phenylalanine or tryptophan. A D gene is named only where the DNA matches it firmly. Size is stated for part of the rows, as once, few or many counts, or as a class when the clone is expanded.

j_call: TRBJ2-7
d_call: TRBD1
clone_size: .
v_call: TRBV6-1
cdr3_aa: CASGQGHEQYF
cdr3_nt: TGTGCCAGCGGACAGGGCCACGAGCAGTACTTC

j_call: TRBJ2-7
d_call: .
clone_size: once
v_call: TRBV9
cdr3_aa: CASSQETGGNYEQYF
cdr3_nt: TGTGCCAGCAGCCAGGAGACCGGAGGGAACTACGAGCAGTACTTC

j_call: TRBJ1-1
d_call: .
clone_size: once
v_call: TRBV7-2
cdr3_aa: CASSSSLHTEAFF
cdr3_nt: TGTGCCAGCAGCTCGAGTTTGCACACTGAAGCTTTCTTT

j_call: TRBJ1-2
d_call: .
clone_size: .
v_call: TRBV28
cdr3_aa: CASSSPGGAGYGYTF
cdr3_nt: TGTGCCAGCAGTTCACCGGGGGGGGCAGGATATGGCTACACCTTC

j_call: TRBJ1-2
d_call: .
clone_size: .
v_call: TRBV25-1
cdr3_aa: CASSEPGKVFAGYTF
cdr3_nt: TGTGCCAGCAGTGAACCGGGGAAGGTCTTTGCTGGCTACACCTTC

j_call: TRBJ1-2
d_call: .
clone_size: .
v_call: TRBV5-6
cdr3_aa: CASSGGTDNYGYTF
cdr3_nt: TGTGCCAGCAGCGGGGGCACAGATAACTATGGCTACACCTTC

j_call: TRBJ2-3
d_call: .
clone_size: few
v_call: TRBV5-1
cdr3_aa: CASSLTGPQPRRDTQYF
cdr3_nt: TGCGCCAGCAGCTTAACCGGGCCCCAGCCGCGGAGGGATACGCAGTATTTT

j_call: TRBJ1-3
d_call: .
clone_size: few
v_call: TRBV9
cdr3_aa: CASSAIPSGNTIYF
cdr3_nt: TGTGCCAGCAGCGCCATCCCCTCTGGAAACACCATATATTTT

j_call: TRBJ1-6
d_call: .
clone_size: .
v_call: TRBV5-6
cdr3_aa: CASSLSRGQGIPNSPLHF
cdr3_nt: TGTGCCAGCAGCTTGTCGCGGGGGCAGGGAATTCCTAATTCACCCCTCCACTTT

j_call: TRBJ2-2
d_call: TRBD2
clone_size: .
v_call: TRBV27
cdr3_aa: CASSLVPKAGGELFF
cdr3_nt: TGTGCCAGCAGTTTAGTTCCCAAGGCGGGGGGTGAGCTGTTTTTT

j_call: TRBJ2-2
d_call: .
clone_size: few
v_call: TRBV2
cdr3_aa: CASRGLINTGELFF
cdr3_nt: TGTGCCAGCCGAGGTCTAATCAACACCGGGGAGCTGTTTTTT

j_call: TRBJ2-5
d_call: .
clone_size: .
v_call: TRBV18
cdr3_aa: CASSPSRGGETQYF
cdr3_nt: TGTGCCAGCTCACCATCAAGGGGTGGAGAGACCCAGTACTTC

j_call: TRBJ1-1
d_call: .
clone_size: .
v_call: TRBV6-6
cdr3_aa: CASNDELNTEAFF
cdr3_nt: TGTGCCAGCAACGATGAGTTGAACACTGAAGCTTTCTTT

j_call: TRBJ1-2
d_call: TRBD1
clone_size: once
v_call: TRBV5-4
cdr3_aa: CASSYDRDHLGYGYTF
cdr3_nt: TGTGCCAGCAGCTATGACAGGGACCACTTAGGCTATGGCTACACCTTC

j_call: TRBJ2-7
d_call: .
clone_size: .
v_call: TRBV28
cdr3_aa: CASSLRGAPLYEQYF
cdr3_nt: TGTGCCAGCAGTTTACGGGGGGCCCCGCTCTACGAGCAGTACTTC

j_call: TRBJ2-7
d_call: TRBD1
clone_size: .
v_call: TRBV7-6
cdr3_aa: CASSLVGGQGADDEQYF
cdr3_nt: TGTGCCAGCAGCTTAGTGGGGGGACAGGGGGCTGATGACGAGCAGTACTTC

j_call: TRBJ2-5
d_call: TRBD1
clone_size: few
v_call: TRBV6-5
cdr3_aa: CASSYSKGTGHETQYF
cdr3_nt: TGTGCCAGCAGTTACTCGAAGGGGACAGGGCATGAGACCCAGTACTTC

j_call: TRBJ2-3
d_call: .
clone_size: .
v_call: TRBV9
cdr3_aa: CASSPDSVSTDTQYF
cdr3_nt: TGTGCCAGCAGCCCCGACTCAGTAAGCACAGATACGCAGTATTTT

j_call: TRBJ1-6
d_call: TRBD1
clone_size: .
v_call: TRBV2
cdr3_aa: CASRDRANSPLHF
cdr3_nt: TGTGCCAGCAGGGACAGGGCTAATTCACCCCTCCACTTT

j_call: TRBJ2-2
d_call: .
clone_size: .
v_call: TRBV27
cdr3_aa: CASSFRTSTFNTGELFF
cdr3_nt: TGTGCCAGCAGTTTCCGTACTAGCACCTTTAACACCGGGGAGCTGTTTTTT

j_call: TRBJ1-1
d_call: TRBD1
clone_size: few
v_call: TRBV11-3
cdr3_aa: CASSAGQGNTEAFF
cdr3_nt: TGTGCCAGCAGCGCCGGACAGGGGAACACTGAAGCTTTCTTT

j_call: TRBJ1-5
d_call: TRBD1
clone_size: .
v_call: TRBV6-5
cdr3_aa: CASSPGTAIQPQHF
cdr3_nt: TGTGCCAGCAGTCCCGGGACAGCGATTCAGCCCCAGCATTTT

j_call: TRBJ1-1
d_call: .
clone_size: .
v_call: TRBV5-5
cdr3_aa: CASSLYYRVGTEAFF
cdr3_nt: TGTGCCAGCAGCTTATATTACAGGGTTGGCACTGAAGCTTTCTTT

j_call: TRBJ2-5
d_call: .
clone_size: .
v_call: TRBV11-2
cdr3_aa: CASSRGGVETQYF
cdr3_nt: TGTGCCAGCAGCAGGGGGGGCGTGGAGACCCAGTACTTC

j_call: TRBJ2-4
d_call: TRBD2
clone_size: .
v_call: TRBV6-4
cdr3_aa: CASSGLAAILAKNIQYF
cdr3_nt: TGTGCCAGCAGTGGACTAGCGGCAATTCTAGCCAAAAACATTCAGTACTTC

j_call: TRBJ1-2
d_call: .
clone_size: .
v_call: TRBV6-6
cdr3_aa: CASSYSSGPPYGYTF
cdr3_nt: TGTGCCAGCAGTTACTCTTCAGGGCCCCCCTATGGCTACACCTTC

j_call: TRBJ2-7
d_call: TRBD2
clone_size: .
v_call: TRBV5-1
cdr3_aa: CASSSRLAGDGGQYF
cdr3_nt: TGCGCCAGCAGCTCGAGACTAGCGGGGGATGGCGGGCAGTACTTC

j_call: TRBJ2-2
d_call: TRBD2
clone_size: .
v_call: TRBV9
cdr3_aa: CASSVLGAGGRDTGELFF
cdr3_nt: TGTGCCAGCAGCGTATTAGGAGCGGGGGGACGGGACACCGGGGAGCTGTTTTTT

j_call: TRBJ2-1
d_call: TRBD2
clone_size: .
v_call: TRBV5-1
cdr3_aa: CASSLVTSGGANEQFF
cdr3_nt: TGCGCCAGCAGCTTGGTAACTAGCGGGGGGGCGAATGAGCAGTTCTTC

j_call: TRBJ1-2
d_call: .
clone_size: .
v_call: TRBV19
cdr3_aa: CASSPRHASSPYGYTF
cdr3_nt: TGTGCCAGTAGTCCACGACATGCCAGCTCCCCTTATGGCTACACCTTC

j_call: TRBJ2-1
d_call: .
clone_size: .
v_call: TRBV7-2
cdr3_aa: CASSSGYYNEQFF
cdr3_nt: TGTGCCAGCAGCTCCGGGTACTACAATGAGCAGTTCTTC

j_call: TRBJ2-7
d_call: .
clone_size: .
v_call: TRBV11-2
cdr3_aa: CASSSEEVAYEQYF
cdr3_nt: TGTGCCAGCAGCTCCGAGGAGGTCGCCTACGAGCAGTACTTC

j_call: TRBJ2-5
d_call: .
clone_size: .
v_call: TRBV19
cdr3_aa: CANRQSFPETQYF
cdr3_nt: TGTGCCAATAGACAGTCCTTCCCGGAGACCCAGTACTTC

j_call: TRBJ1-4
d_call: .
clone_size: .
v_call: TRBV5-1
cdr3_aa: CASSSGASQEKLFF
cdr3_nt: TGCGCCAGCAGCTCAGGGGCATCACAAGAAAAACTGTTTTTT

j_call: TRBJ1-1
d_call: .
clone_size: once
v_call: TRBV7-3
cdr3_aa: CASSSPEGGTTAFF
cdr3_nt: TGTGCCAGCAGCTCCCCCGAGGGGGGGACGACAGCTTTCTTT

j_call: TRBJ2-3
d_call: TRBD2
clone_size: .
v_call: TRBV7-6
cdr3_aa: CASSQPGRADTQYF
cdr3_nt: TGTGCCAGCAGCCAACCTGGGAGGGCAGATACGCAGTATTTT

j_call: TRBJ1-1
d_call: TRBD1
clone_size: .
v_call: TRBV11-2
cdr3_aa: CASSDTGGPRTEAFF
cdr3_nt: TGTGCCAGCAGCGACACAGGGGGCCCGCGGACTGAAGCTTTCTTT

j_call: TRBJ2-5
d_call: TRBD2
clone_size: .
v_call: TRBV10-3
cdr3_aa: CAISDPSGGAQETQYF
cdr3_nt: TGTGCCATCAGTGATCCCAGCGGGGGGGCACAAGAGACCCAGTACTTC

j_call: TRBJ2-3
d_call: .
clone_size: few
v_call: TRBV15
cdr3_aa: CATSRSGTDDTDTQYF
cdr3_nt: TGTGCCACCAGCAGATCCGGGACTGATGACACAGATACGCAGTATTTT